These 32 T cell receptor beta chains were all obtained from the same sample, sequenced in a study of cytomegalovirus exposure and HLA in healthy donors. Use of 60 Vbeta and 13 Jbeta primers characterized the PCR. The repertoire was sequenced with immunoSEQ multiplex PCR; TCRdb's copy has only in-frame clones and lacks some. The table lists around 78,000 clones, about 78% of them singletons. Sequencing was done on a sample of PBMCs. Every receptor here comes from a male donor in good health and CMV-seronegative.

The chain has TRBV25-1 and TRBJ1-6; no firm D call. CDR1 is MGHDK, CDR2 SYGVNS, per germline. This CDR3 spans 15 amino acids. The germline V and J ends were trimmed by 7 bases and 0 bases, with 10 bases remaining between them. CDR3 DNA: TGTGCCAGCACTCTCGGGAGCTCCTATAATTCACCCCTCCACTTT. It codes for CASTLGSSYNSPLHF. The whole variable domain, remainder taken from reference TRBV25-1 and TRBJ1-6, is EADIYQTPRYLVIGTGKKITLECSQTMGHDKMYWYQQDPGMELHLIHYSYGVNSTEKGDLSSESTVSRIRTEHFPLTLESARPSHTSQYLCASTLGSSYNSPLHFGNGTRLTVT.

Within the sample, this clone is medium-sized (0.01 to 0.1%). The chain is built from TRBV10-3 and TRBJ1-1; unclear D gene. The CDR3 contains 12 residues. Germline assignment: CDR1 ENHRY and CDR2 SYGVKD. V was cut by 11 bases and J by 1 base, with 11 bases left in between. CDR3 sequence reads: CASEGGNTEAFF. The CDR3 nucleotides are TGTGCCTCTGAGGGAGGGAACACTGAAGCTTTCTTT.

The chain is built from TRBV6-4 and TRBJ2-6; no firm D call. Germline CDR1 and CDR2: MRHNA and SNTAGT. The CDR3 covers 17 residues. Deletions cut 2 bases from V and 0 bases from J, with 11 bases between. The CDR3: CASSDPVGYSGANVLTF. DNA for the CDR3: TGTGCCAGCAGTGACCCGGTCGGGTACTCTGGGGCCAACGTCCTGACTTTC.

The genes are TRBV7-3 and TRBJ1-1; D not certain. V lost 1 base to trimming and J lost 4 bases, with 7 bases between them. Germline assignment: CDR1 SGHTA and CDR2 FQGTGA. The CDR3 spans 13 residues. The CDR3 protein is CASSLSGFTEAFF. In nucleotides, the CDR3 is TGTGCCAGCAGCTTAAGCGGGTTCACTGAAGCTTTCTTT.

The V call is TRBV5-1, the J call TRBJ2-1, with 12 nucleotides matching TRBD1. The CDR3 sequence is 18 residues long. The J segment lost 9 bases and the V segment lost 2 bases, leaving 15 bases of the junction unmatched. The V gene's germline CDR1 is SGHRS and CDR2 YFSETQ. The CDR3 is CASSLEGQGALVGSEQFF. The CDR3 DNA sequence: TGCGCCAGCAGCTTAGAGGGACAGGGGGCTTTGGTCGGGAGTGAGCAGTTCTTC.

The chain recombines TRBV9 with TRBJ2-3; D is unresolved. Trimming pared 1 base from V and 6 bases from J, leaving 9 bases between. The CDR3 is 13 amino acids. Germline V gene data show CDR1 as SGDLS and CDR2 as YYNGEE. The CDR3 DNA reads as TGTGCCAGCAGCGTACAAGCAACTGATACGCAGTATTTT. As protein: CASSVQATDTQYF.

The chain couples TRBV27 to TRBJ2-3; TRBD2 agrees at 10 bases. V lost 8 bases to trimming and J lost 2 bases; unmatched junction nucleotides: 7. The CDR3 sequence is 15 residues long. Germline V CDR1 and CDR2: MNHEY, SMNVEV (reference sequence). CDR3 sequence reads: CASGTSGRVTDTQYF. CDR3 nucleotide sequence: TGTGCCAGCGGAACGAGCGGGAGGGTCACAGATACGCAGTATTTT.

The chain recombines TRBV13 with TRBJ2-3; 12 bases line up with TRBD1. The CDR3 sequence is 16 residues long. CDR1 and CDR2 from the germline V gene are PRHDT and FYEKMQ (reference sequence). Trimming cost V 5 bases and J 6 bases; bases outside gene matches: 9. This CDR3 is CASSNRDRGPYDTQYF. For the CDR3, the DNA is TGTGCCAGCAGCAACCGGGACAGGGGGCCATATGATACGCAGTATTTT.

The V and J genes are TRBV5-4 and TRBJ2-4, with 13 bases fitting TRBD2. Germline V gives CDR1 SGHNT, CDR2 YYREEE (reference sequence). The CDR3 totals 17 residues. The junction had 9 bases not matched to a gene; V was cut back by 4 bases and J by 5 bases. The CDR3 reads CASSPGLAGPVENIQYF. The CDR3 region has the DNA TGTGCCAGCAGCCCGGGACTAGCGGGACCCGTTGAAAACATTCAGTACTTC.

The rearrangement joins TRBV27 to TRBJ2-7, with 8 bases lining up with TRBD1. The CDR3 runs to 17 residues. Germline values: CDR1 MNHEY, CDR2 SMNVEV (reference sequence). Germline trimming cut 3 bases from V and 2 bases from J; bases unmatched to any gene: 12. CDR3 DNA: TGTGCCAGCAGTTTTTTTCGAACCGGGACAGGAGCCTACGAGCAGTACTTC. Translating it yields CASSFFRTGTGAYEQYF.

This clone was seen just once. The chain recombines TRBV7-6 with TRBJ2-3; 7 bases align to TRBD2. With 5 bases clipped from V and 4 bases from J, the junction kept 6 bases outside the gene matches. This CDR3 comprises 14 residues. The V gene's germline CDR1 is SGHVS and CDR2 FNYEAQ. CDR3 in DNA: TGTGCCAGCAGCCGACGACTAGCAGCAGATACGCAGTATTTT. This codes for CASSRRLAADTQYF.

A remark on this clone: Relative to the germline gene, one junction end is altered; a read error may explain this. The CDR3 loop reads CASSSSWTSDGYPF. The CDR3 bases are TGTGCCAGTAGTTCAAGTTGGACTTCTGACGGCTACCCCTTC. This chain uses TRBV19 with TRBJ1-2; D is ambiguous. The CDR3 extends over 14 amino acids. Germline assignment: CDR1 LNHDA and CDR2 SQIVND (reference sequence).

The chain joins TRBV2 to TRBJ2-7, with D possibly TRBD2 on 6 matching bases. CDR1 and CDR2 (germline): SNHLY, FYNNEI. This CDR3 contains 14 residues. Between the trimmed V and J ends, which lost 11 bases and 4 bases, there was a span of 21 bases. Here the CDR3 DNA reads TGTGCCTCCAAAGTTAGTGGGAGGCCGTACGAGCAGTACTTC. This translates into CASKVSGRPYEQYF.

The chain combines TRBV7-9 with TRBJ2-7; 12 bases map to TRBD1. Germline V gene lookup returns CDR1 SEHNR and CDR2 FQNEAQ (reference sequence). This CDR3 has 16 residues. After removal of 4 bases from V and 4 bases from J, the junction contained 8 bases not matched to a gene. The CDR3 loop reads CASSSWGDRGPYEQYF. The CDR3 DNA reads as TGTGCCAGCAGCTCGTGGGGGGACAGGGGGCCGTACGAGCAGTACTTC. Using reference TRBV7-9 and TRBJ2-7 for the parts outside the CDR3, the full variable domain is DTGVSQNPRHKITKRGQNVTFRCDPISEHNRLYWYRQTLGQGPEFLTYFQNEAQLEKSRLLSDRFSAERPKGSFSTLEIQRTEQGDSAMYLCASSSWGDRGPYEQYFGPGTRLTVT.

This clone is termed medium-sized (0.01 to 0.1%). This chain joins TRBV4-2 and TRBJ2-7; 11 positions match TRBD2. Germline V gives CDR1 LGHNA, CDR2 YNFKEQ. V was pared by 1 base and J by 3 bases, with 11 bases of the junction left unmatched. This CDR3 spans 18 amino acids. CDR3 amino acids: CASSQAAGLADTLYEQYF. The CDR3 nucleotides read TGTGCCAGCAGCCAAGCGGCGGGACTAGCGGACACTCTCTACGAGCAGTACTTC.

V and J are TRBV6-1 and TRBJ1-5, with D possibly TRBD1 on 6 matching bases. Germline lookup yields CDR1 MNHNS and CDR2 SASEGT. The CDR3 length is 16 residues. The V gene lost 4 bases and the J gene lost 9 bases, with 22 bases spanning the gap. CDR3 nucleotides: TGTGCCAGCAGTGGAAGGAGGACAGTTGATGATCGGCCCCAGCATTTT. It specifies CASSGRRTVDDRPQHF.

The rearrangement joins TRBV19 to TRBJ2-3; 7 positions match TRBD1. V shed 3 bases, J shed 4 bases, and the junction held 7 bases outside the gene matches. Germline CDR1 LNHDA, CDR2 SQIVND (reference sequence). CDR3 length equals 15 residues. The CDR3 DNA sequence: TGTGCCAGTAGTATTGCGACAGGGTTCGCAGATACGCAGTATTTT. Translation gives CASSIATGFADTQYF.

The J gene is TRBJ2-2, the V gene TRBV9; possible D gene TRBD2, 7 bases. Looked up from germline, CDR1 is SGDLS and CDR2 is YYNGEE. CDR3 size: 15 residues. Deletions cut 4 bases from V and 4 bases from J, with 14 bases between. CDR3 nucleotides: TGTGCCAGCAGCTTGGGGGGGGCGCTCACCGGGGAGCTGTTTTTT. Its translation: CASSLGGALTGELFF.

The chain carries TRBV4-2 and TRBJ2-7; 7 bases line up with TRBD1. The germline CDR1 and CDR2 sequences are LGHNA and YNFKEQ. The J segment lost 6 bases and the V segment lost 0 bases, leaving 8 bases of the junction unmatched. There are 15 residues in the CDR3. The CDR3 here is CASSQELRGQAEQYF. The DNA of the CDR3 is TGTGCCAGCAGCCAAGAGCTGAGGGGGCAAGCCGAGCAGTACTTC.

The CDR3 DNA sequence: TGCGCCAGCAGCTTGGGACAGGGGTTGGGCGAGCAGTACTTC. This encodes CASSLGQGLGEQYF. The chain carries TRBV5-1 and TRBJ2-7; TRBD1 matches 8 bases. Trimming took 0 bases from V and 6 from J; bases not matched to a gene: 5. Germline CDR1 reads SGHRS; CDR2 reads YFSETQ. This CDR3 spans 14 amino acids. The variable domain in full, completed from reference TRBV5-1 and TRBJ2-7, reads KAGVTQTPRYLIKTRGQQVTLSCSPISGHRSVSWYQQTPGQGLQFLFEYFSETQRNKGNFPGRFSGRQFSNSRSEMNVSTLELGDSALYLCASSLGQGLGEQYFGPGTRLTVT.

V is TRBV28 and J is TRBJ2-7; D perhaps matches TRBD2 (7 bases). The CDR3 is made up of 17 amino acids. Trimming took off 3 bases at V and 3 bases at J, with 21 bases between the two ends. Germline CDR1 and CDR2: MDHEN and SYDVKM. The CDR3 here is CASSLGASGGQGYEQYF. The CDR3 DNA is TGTGCCAGCAGTTTGGGCGCGTCGGGGGGACAAGGCTACGAGCAGTACTTC.

This rearrangement joins TRBV6-5 to TRBJ2-7; 11 bases fit TRBD2. This CDR3 is 16 amino acids long. Germline V gene data show CDR1 as MNHEY and CDR2 as SVGAGI. V was pared by 4 bases and J by 6 bases, with 11 bases of the junction left unmatched. CDR3 nucleotide sequence: TGTGCCAGCAGTTCCGTAGCGGGAGGGCCTTACGGCGAGCAGTACTTC. This sequence encodes CASSSVAGGPYGEQYF.

This clone was seen only once. This chain joins TRBV2 and TRBJ1-4; the match to TRBD1 covers 11 bases. CDR1 and CDR2 (germline): SNHLY, FYNNEI. The CDR3 is 17 amino acids. The J segment lost 7 bases and the V segment lost 7 bases, leaving 14 bases of the junction unmatched. CDR3: CASTRRTPGQGGEKLFF. In nucleotides, the CDR3 is TGTGCCAGCACCCGACGAACCCCGGGACAGGGGGGTGAAAAACTGTTTTTT.

The chain is built from TRBV12-5 and TRBJ2-7, with D possibly TRBD2 on 7 matching bases. Germline lookup yields CDR1 LGHNT and CDR2 FRNRAP. The length of the CDR3 is 17 residues. The ends were cut back, 2 bases at V and 4 bases at J, with 21 bases in the middle. In nucleotides, the CDR3 is TGTGCTAGTGGTTTGATCATGGGGGGGCTAGCGGATTACGAGCAGTACTTC. Translation: CASGLIMGGLADYEQYF.

The chain carries TRBV9 and TRBJ1-2, with a possible D match to TRBD1 (5 bases). This CDR3 contains 11 residues. V dropped 7 bases and J dropped 1 base, with 5 bases sitting between them. The germline gives CDR1 SGDLS, CDR2 YYNGEE. The CDR3 nucleotides are TGTGCCAGCGACAGTAACTATGGCTACACCTTC. The encoded protein is CASDSNYGYTF.

The V call is TRBV19, the J call TRBJ1-2, with a possible D match to TRBD1 (5 bases). V gave up 9 bases and J gave up 2 bases, with 16 bases separating them. CDR1 and CDR2 (germline): LNHDA, SQIVND (reference sequence). This CDR3 has 14 residues. The CDR3, as DNA: TGTGCCAGCCAACCGCGGGGGGGGAACTATGGCTACACCTTC. Translated, it gives CASQPRGGNYGYTF.

This sequence joins TRBV19 and TRBJ1-1; 8 nucleotides line up with TRBD1. CDR1 LNHDA and CDR2 SQIVND come from the germline V gene (reference sequence). J lost 0 bases, V lost 4 bases, and 7 bases had no gene match. The CDR3 is 16 residues long. The chain's CDR3 is CASSKQGVLMNTEAFF. In nucleotides, the CDR3 is TGTGCCAGTAGTAAACAGGGGGTGCTCATGAACACTGAAGCTTTCTTT.

The chain couples TRBV2 to TRBJ2-7; possible D gene TRBD1, 5 bases. CDR3 length: 13 residues. Trimming left V 6 bases short and J 5 bases short, with 14 bases between. Germline V gene sequence: CDR1 SNHLY, CDR2 FYNNEI. The CDR3 DNA sequence: TGTGCCAGCAGAGGGCAGGGTCGCCACGAGCAGTACTTC. Amino acids: CASRGQGRHEQYF.

J is TRBJ2-5 and V is TRBV11-2; 15 bases are a match to TRBD2. Germline CDR1 reads SGHAT; CDR2 reads FQNNGV. The CDR3 contains 18 residues. J gave up 5 bases and V 1 base, and 8 bases lay outside the gene matches. As DNA, the CDR3 is TGTGCCAGCAGCTTAGCTTGGGGACTAGCGGGAGGAGGGGAGACCCAGTACTTC. Protein sequence: CASSLAWGLAGGGETQYF.

This chain joins TRBV29-1 and TRBJ2-7; TRBD2 agrees at 10 bases. CDR1 is SQVTM and CDR2 is ANQGSEA in the germline V gene. After removal of 4 bases from V and 0 bases from J, the junction contained 9 bases not matched to a gene. The CDR3 runs to 16 residues. The CDR3 sequence: CSVGGGAGGPSYEQYF. CDR3 bases: TGCAGCGTTGGTGGGGGAGCGGGAGGGCCCTCCTACGAGCAGTACTTC.

This clone has just one count. CDR3 sequence reads: CASSLGGHRYEQYF. The CDR3, as DNA: TGTGCCAGCAGCTTAGGGGGGCACCGATACGAGCAGTACTTC. The rearrangement uses TRBV7-8 and TRBJ2-7, with a possible D match to TRBD1 (6 bases). Trimming took 1 base from V and 4 from J, leaving 11 bases between them. CDR1 is SGHVS and CDR2 is FQNEAQ in the germline V gene. This CDR3 comprises 14 residues. The full variable domain, with the rest looked up from reference TRBV7-8 and TRBJ2-7, is GAGVSQSPRYKVAKRGQDVALRCDPISGHVSLFWYQQALGQGPEFLTYFQNEAQLDKSGLPSDRFFAERPEGSVSTLKIQRTQQEDSAVYLCASSLGGHRYEQYFGPGTRLTVT.

V gene TRBV10-3 combines with J gene TRBJ2-7; 7 bases are a match to TRBD1. CDR3 length equals 12 residues. CDR1 is ENHRY, CDR2 SYGVKD, per germline. V lost 11 bases, J lost 0 bases, and 4 bases stayed unmatched. The CDR3 sequence is CASQGSSYEQYF. In DNA, the CDR3 is TGTGCCTCACAGGGGAGCTCCTACGAGCAGTACTTC.